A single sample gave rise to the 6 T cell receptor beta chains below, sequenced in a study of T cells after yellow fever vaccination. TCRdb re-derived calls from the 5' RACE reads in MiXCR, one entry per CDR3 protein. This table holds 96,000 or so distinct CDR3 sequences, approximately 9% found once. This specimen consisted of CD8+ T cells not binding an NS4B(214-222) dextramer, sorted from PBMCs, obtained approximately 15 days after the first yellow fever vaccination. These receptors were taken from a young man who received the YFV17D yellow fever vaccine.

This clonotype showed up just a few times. The CDR3 is CASSQWGRGGGTEAFF. Written as DNA, the CDR3 is TGCGCCAGCAGCCAATGGGGGCGAGGAGGGGGCACTGAAGCTTTCTTT. The rearrangement uses TRBV4-1 and TRBJ1-1, with D possibly being TRBD1 (6 bases). The germline V gene has CDR1 MGHRA and CDR2 YSYEKL. V gave up 2 bases and J gave up 4 bases, with 17 bases separating them. This CDR3 spans 16 amino acids.

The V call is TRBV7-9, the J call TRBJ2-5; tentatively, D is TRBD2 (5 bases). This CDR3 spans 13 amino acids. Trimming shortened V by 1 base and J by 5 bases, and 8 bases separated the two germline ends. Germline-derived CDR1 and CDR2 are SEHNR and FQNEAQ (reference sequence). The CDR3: CASSLERSETQYF. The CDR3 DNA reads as TGTGCCAGCAGCTTAGAGCGGTCGGAGACCCAGTACTTC.

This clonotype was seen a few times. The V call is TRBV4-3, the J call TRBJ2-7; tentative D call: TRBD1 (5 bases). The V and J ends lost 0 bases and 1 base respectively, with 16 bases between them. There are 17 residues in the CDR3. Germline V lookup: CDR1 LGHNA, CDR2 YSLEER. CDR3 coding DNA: TGCGCCAGCAGCCAAGAGAGTAGGCCAGGGATATCCTACGAGCAGTACTTC. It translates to CASSQESRPGISYEQYF.

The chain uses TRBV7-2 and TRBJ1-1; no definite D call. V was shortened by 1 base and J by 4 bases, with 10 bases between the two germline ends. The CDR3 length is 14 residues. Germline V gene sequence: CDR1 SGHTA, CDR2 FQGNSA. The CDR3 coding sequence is TGTGCCAGCAGCTTAGTATGGCGGACCACTGAAGCTTTCTTT. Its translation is CASSLVWRTTEAFF. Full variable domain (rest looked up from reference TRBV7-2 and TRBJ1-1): GAGVSQSPSNKVTEKGKDVELRCDPISGHTALYWYRQSLGQGLEFLIYFQGNSAPDKSGLPSDRFSAERTGGSVSTLTIQRTQQEDSAVYLCASSLVWRTTEAFFGQGTRLTVV.

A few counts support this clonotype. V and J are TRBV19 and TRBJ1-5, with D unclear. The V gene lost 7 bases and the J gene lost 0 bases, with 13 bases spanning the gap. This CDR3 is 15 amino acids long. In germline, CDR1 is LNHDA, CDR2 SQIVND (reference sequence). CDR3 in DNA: TGTGCCAGTATGATAGACGGTTTTAGCAATCAGCCCCAGCATTTT. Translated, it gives CASMIDGFSNQPQHF. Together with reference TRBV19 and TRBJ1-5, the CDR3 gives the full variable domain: DGGITQSPKYLFRKEGQNVTLSCEQNLNHDAMYWYRQDPGQGLRLIYYSQIVNDFQKGDIAEGYSVSREKKESFPLTVTSAQKNPTAFYLCASMIDGFSNQPQHFGDGTRLSIL.

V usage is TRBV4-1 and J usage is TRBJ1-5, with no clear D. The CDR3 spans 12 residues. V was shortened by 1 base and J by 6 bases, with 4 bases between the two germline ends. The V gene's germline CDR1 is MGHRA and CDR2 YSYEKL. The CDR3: CASSQGGQPQHF. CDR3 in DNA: TGCGCCAGCAGCCAAGGGGGTCAGCCCCAGCATTTT.